This T cell receptor beta chain was profiled in a study of blood T cell repertoires in COVID-19. Study-wide background: PBMCs, B-cell-depleted T cells, or T cells were the source of the cDNA or gDNA that made up the material.

The method was immunoSEQ multiplex PCR; TCRdb's version includes in-frame clones alone and lacks a portion of them. Of about 200,000 clones listed, about nine tenths are singletons. The sequenced sample consisted of peripheral blood. The sequence derives from a man aged 50-60 years with acute or convalescent COVID-19.

The CDR3 coding sequence is TGTGCCAGCTCACCAGCAGCAGGGGGTAATGAAAAACTGTTTTTT. This encodes CASSPAAGGNEKLFF. This chain uses TRBV18 with TRBJ1-4; 7 bases align to TRBD1. Trimming at V came to 2 bases and at J to 4 bases, leaving 4 bases not matched to a gene. CDR3 length: 15 amino acids. Germline values: CDR1 KGHSH, CDR2 LQKENI.